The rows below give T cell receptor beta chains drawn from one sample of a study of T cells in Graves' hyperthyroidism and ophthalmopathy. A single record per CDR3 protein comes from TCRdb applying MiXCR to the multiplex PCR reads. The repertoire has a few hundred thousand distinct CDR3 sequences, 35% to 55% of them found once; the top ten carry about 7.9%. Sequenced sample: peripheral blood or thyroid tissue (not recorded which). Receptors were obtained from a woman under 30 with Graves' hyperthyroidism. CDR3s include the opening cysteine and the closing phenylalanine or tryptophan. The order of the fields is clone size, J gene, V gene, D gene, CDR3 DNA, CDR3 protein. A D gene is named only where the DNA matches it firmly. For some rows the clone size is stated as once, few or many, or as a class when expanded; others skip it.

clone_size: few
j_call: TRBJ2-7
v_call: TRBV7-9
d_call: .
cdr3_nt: TGTGCCAGCAGCTTAGCGACAGGTCCCTCCTACGAGCAGTACTTC
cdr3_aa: CASSLATGPSYEQYF

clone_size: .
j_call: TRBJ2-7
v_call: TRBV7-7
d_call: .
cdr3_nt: TGTGCCAGCAGCCCCTATTTAAGAGGGTTCGGGGCCGAGCAGTACTTC
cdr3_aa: CASSPYLRGFGAEQYF

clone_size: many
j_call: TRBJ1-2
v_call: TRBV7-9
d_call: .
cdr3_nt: TGTGCCAGCAGCTTAGGACATCGGCGGGGCTACACCTTC
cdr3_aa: CASSLGHRRGYTF

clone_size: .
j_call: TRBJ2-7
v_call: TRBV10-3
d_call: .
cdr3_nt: TGTGCCATCACTGGGGAATACTACGAGCAGTACTTC
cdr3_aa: CAITGEYYEQYF

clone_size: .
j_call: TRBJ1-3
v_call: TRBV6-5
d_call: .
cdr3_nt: TGTGCCAGCAGTGAAACGGTGAACACCATATATTTT
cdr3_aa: CASSETVNTIYF

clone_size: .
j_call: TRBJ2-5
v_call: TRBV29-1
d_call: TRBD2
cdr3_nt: TGCAGCGTTGACGTCCGGGAGGGCAGGGAGACCCAGTACTTC
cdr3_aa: CSVDVREGRETQYF

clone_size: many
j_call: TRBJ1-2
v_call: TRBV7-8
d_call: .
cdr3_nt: TGTGCCAGCATTCCCCTGGGCAGCTCAAATGGCTACACCTTC
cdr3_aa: CASIPLGSSNGYTF

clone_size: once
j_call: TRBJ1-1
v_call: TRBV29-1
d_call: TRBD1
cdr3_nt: TGCAGCGTTGAACCCCGACAGGGGCACATGAACACTGAAGCTTTCTTT
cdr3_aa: CSVEPRQGHMNTEAFF

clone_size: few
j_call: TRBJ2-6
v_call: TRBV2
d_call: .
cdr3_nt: TGTGCCAGCACTACTGACACCTCTGGGGCCAACGTCCTGACTTTC
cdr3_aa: CASTTDTSGANVLTF

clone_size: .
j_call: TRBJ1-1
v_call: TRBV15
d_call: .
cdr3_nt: TGTGCCACCAGTCCTGGTCGGAGCGGCACTGAAGCTTTCTTT
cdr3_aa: CATSPGRSGTEAFF

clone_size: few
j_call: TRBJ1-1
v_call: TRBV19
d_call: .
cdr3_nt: TGTGCCAGTAGTATCGAGGCAGGAGCGGCTGAAGCTTTCTTT
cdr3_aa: CASSIEAGAAEAFF

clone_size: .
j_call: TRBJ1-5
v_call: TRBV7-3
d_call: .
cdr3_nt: TGTGCCAGCAGCCCTGGGGGGTTTCAGCCCCAGCATTTT
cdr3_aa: CASSPGGFQPQHF